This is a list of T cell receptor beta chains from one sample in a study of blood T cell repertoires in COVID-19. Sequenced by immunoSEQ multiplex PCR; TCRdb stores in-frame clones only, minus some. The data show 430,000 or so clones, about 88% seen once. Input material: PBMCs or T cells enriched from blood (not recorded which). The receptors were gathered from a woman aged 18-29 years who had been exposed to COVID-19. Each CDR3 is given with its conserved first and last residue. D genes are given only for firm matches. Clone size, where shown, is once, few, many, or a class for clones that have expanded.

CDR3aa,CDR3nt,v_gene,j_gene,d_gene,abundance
CASQGTSGRALETQYF,TGTGCATCACAAGGGACTAGCGGGAGGGCCCTGGAGACCCAGTACTTC,TRBV27,TRBJ2-5,TRBD2,-
CASTPGLAGVSGELFF,TGTGCCAGCACCCCGGGACTAGCGGGAGTAAGCGGGGAGCTGTTTTTT,TRBV27,TRBJ2-2,TRBD2,-
CASSLILGAGQFF,TGTGCCAGCAGTTTAATTTTGGGGGCTGGGCAGTTCTTC,TRBV28,TRBJ2-1,-,-
CASSFGQGNNQPQHF,TGTGCCAGCAGTTTTGGCCAGGGAAACAATCAGCCCCAGCATTTT,TRBV28,TRBJ1-5,-,-
CASSSGTSGRSEQYF,TGTGCCAGCAGCTCCGGGACTAGCGGGAGGTCCGAGCAGTACTTC,TRBV5-4,TRBJ2-7,TRBD2,few
CASSILNGGGDLNNGETQYF,TGTGCCAGCAGCATCCTCAATGGTGGGGGGGACTTAAACAACGGAGAGACCCAGTACTTC,TRBV21-1,TRBJ2-5,-,-
CASSSGLGAVSTDTQYF,TGTGCCAGCAGCTCGGGTCTTGGAGCGGTTAGCACAGATACGCAGTATTTT,TRBV11-3,TRBJ2-3,-,-
CASSLNEAISYEQYF,TGTGCCAGCAGCTTAAATGAGGCGATCTCCTACGAGCAGTACTTC,TRBV7-8,TRBJ2-7,-,-
CASRHTGGSRTDTQYF,TGTGCCAGTAGACATACAGGGGGCAGCAGGACAGATACGCAGTATTTT,TRBV19,TRBJ2-3,TRBD1,-
CASSPPGRGHTEAFF,TGTGCCAGCAGTCCCCCCGGCAGGGGGCACACTGAAGCTTTCTTT,TRBV28,TRBJ1-1,TRBD1,-
CAIRRGDSPTEAFF,TGTGCCATCAGGAGAGGGGACAGTCCCACTGAAGCTTTCTTT,TRBV10-3,TRBJ1-1,TRBD1,-
CASSPSRSSYNEQFF,TGTGCCAGCAGCCCCTCCAGAAGCTCCTACAATGAGCAGTTCTTC,TRBV7-7,TRBJ2-1,-,-
CASSFLQGSYEQYF,TGTGCCAGCAGCTTCCTACAGGGCTCCTACGAGCAGTACTTC,TRBV5-8,TRBJ2-7,-,-
CASSEALAGGLYEQYF,TGTGCCAGCAGTGAAGCGCTGGCGGGAGGGCTCTACGAGCAGTACTTC,TRBV6-1,TRBJ2-7,TRBD2,-
CASSHRETGEQYF,TGTGCCAGCAGCCACAGGGAGACGGGGGAGCAGTACTTC,TRBV6-5,TRBJ2-7,-,-
CASSLLASGRPYNEQFF,TGTGCCAGCAGCTTGTTGGCTAGCGGGAGGCCCTACAATGAGCAGTTCTTC,TRBV7-2,TRBJ2-1,TRBD2,-
CASSRTGGYDEQFF,TGTGCCAGCAGCAGGACAGGGGGCTACGATGAGCAGTTCTTC,TRBV5-5,TRBJ2-1,TRBD1,once
CARTPPSGRTGVVDTQYF,TGTGCCAGAACCCCGCCTAGCGGCAGGACTGGAGTAGTAGATACGCAGTATTTT,TRBV5-3,TRBJ2-3,TRBD2,once
CASSYIHGGDTGELFF,TGTGCCAGCAGTTACATCCACGGGGGAGACACCGGGGAGCTGTTTTTT,TRBV6-5,TRBJ2-2,-,-
CASSRTSQNQETQYF,TGCGCCAGCAGCCGGACTAGCCAAAACCAAGAGACCCAGTACTTC,TRBV4-1,TRBJ2-5,TRBD2,-
CSASIPFTDTQYF,TGCAGTGCTAGTATCCCCTTCACAGATACGCAGTATTTT,TRBV20-1,TRBJ2-3,-,-
CASSTGTSVNEQFF,TGTGCCAGTAGTACCGGGACTAGCGTCAATGAGCAGTTCTTC,TRBV19,TRBJ2-1,TRBD2,-
CASSAGQVDSGNTIYF,TGCGCCAGCAGCGCCGGACAGGTTGACTCTGGAAACACCATATATTTT,TRBV5-1,TRBJ1-3,TRBD1,-
CASSEWPAPGVDTIYF,TGTGCCAGCAGTGAGTGGCCTGCCCCCGGGGTTGACACCATATATTTT,TRBV6-1,TRBJ1-3,-,-
CASSPTIATSGMETQYF,TGTGCCAGCTCACCAACGATAGCGACTAGCGGAATGGAGACCCAGTACTTC,TRBV18,TRBJ2-5,TRBD2,-
CASSLGGGSEEQYF,TGTGCCAGCAGTTTAGGGGGGGGGTCTGAGGAGCAGTACTTC,TRBV28,TRBJ2-7,TRBD2,-
CASSYRGGQPQHF,TGTGCCAGCAGTTACAGGGGCGGTCAGCCCCAGCATTTT,TRBV2,TRBJ1-5,TRBD1,-
CASSVLETGMGELFF,TGTGCCAGCAGTGTGCTGGAGACAGGGATGGGGGAGCTGTTTTTT,TRBV2,TRBJ2-2,TRBD1,few
CASSLGGSRTDTQYF,TGTGCCAGCAGCTTAGGGGGGAGTCGCACAGATACGCAGTATTTT,TRBV7-3,TRBJ2-3,-,-
CASSFSGISNQPQHF,TGTGCCAGTAGTTTTTCAGGGATTAGCAATCAGCCCCAGCATTTT,TRBV19,TRBJ1-5,-,-
CASSENAGQARYEQYF,TGTGCCAGCAGTGAAAATGCGGGACAGGCTCGTTACGAGCAGTACTTC,TRBV28,TRBJ2-7,TRBD1,-
CASSYDRNTYEQYF,TGTGCCAGCAGTTACGACAGGAACACCTACGAGCAGTACTTC,TRBV6-5,TRBJ2-7,-,-
CSASSPGQAAYEQYF,TGCAGTGCTAGTTCCCCGGGACAGGCTGCCTACGAGCAGTACTTC,TRBV20-1,TRBJ2-7,TRBD1,-
CASSIHTGPYEQYF,TGTGCCAGTAGTATCCATACAGGACCCTACGAGCAGTACTTC,TRBV19,TRBJ2-7,-,-
CASSPTRNSYEQYF,TGTGCCAGCAGTCCGACACGCAACTCCTACGAGCAGTACTTC,TRBV27,TRBJ2-7,-,-
CASSLELAGSTGELFF,TGCGCCAGCAGCTTGGAACTAGCGGGATCCACCGGGGAGCTGTTTTTT,TRBV5-1,TRBJ2-2,TRBD2,-
CASSSSREGETQYF,TGTGCCAGCTCCTCCAGCAGGGAGGGGGAGACCCAGTACTTC,TRBV28,TRBJ2-5,TRBD2,-
CASRTGGRGYTF,TGTGCCAGCAGGACAGGGGGCAGGGGCTACACCTTC,TRBV28,TRBJ1-2,TRBD1,-
CASSETSGLYNEQFF,TGTGCCAGCAGCGAAACTAGCGGGCTATACAATGAGCAGTTCTTC,TRBV9,TRBJ2-1,TRBD2,-
CAGGDRGSSYNSPLHF,TGTGCCGGTGGGGACAGGGGAAGCTCCTATAATTCACCCCTCCACTTT,TRBV28,TRBJ1-6,TRBD1,-
CASSRGQYNSPLHF,TGTGCCAGCTCAAGGGGGCAGTATAATTCACCCCTCCACTTT,TRBV18,TRBJ1-6,TRBD1,-
CSVGTSYEQYF,TGCAGCGTTGGGACTTCCTACGAGCAGTACTTC,TRBV29-1,TRBJ2-7,-,-
CASSLNQGSHNEQFF,TGTGCCAGCAGCTTAAATCAGGGTAGTCACAATGAGCAGTTCTTC,TRBV7-6,TRBJ2-1,-,once
CASSQGRGRGEQYF,TGCGCCAGCAGCCAAGGGCGGGGAAGAGGCGAGCAGTACTTC,TRBV4-1,TRBJ2-7,-,-
CSVTGRDRGHEQYF,TGCAGCGTTACGGGCCGGGACAGGGGCCACGAGCAGTACTTC,TRBV29-1,TRBJ2-7,TRBD1,-
CASSSSWTGIEGNTIYF,TGTGCCAGCAGCTCCTCCTGGACAGGGATAGAGGGAAACACCATATATTTT,TRBV5-4,TRBJ1-3,TRBD1,-
CASSLDRAYGYTF,TGTGCCAGCAGTTTGGACAGGGCCTATGGCTACACCTTC,TRBV7-2,TRBJ1-2,TRBD1,-
CASSQDGRVGTEAFF,TGTGCCAGCAGCCAAGACGGCAGGGTCGGCACTGAAGCTTTCTTT,TRBV3-1/TRBV3-2,TRBJ1-1,-,-
CASSLVAGKQETQYF,TGTGCCAGCAGCTTGGTGGCAGGGAAACAAGAGACCCAGTACTTC,TRBV5-4,TRBJ2-5,-,once
CASSDASSGNQPQHF,TGTGCCAGCAGTGATGCCTCGTCGGGCAATCAGCCCCAGCATTTT,TRBV6-1,TRBJ1-5,-,-
CASSYTQGYEQFF,TGTGCCAGCAGCTACACACAGGGCTATGAGCAGTTCTTC,TRBV11-1,TRBJ2-1,-,-
CASAPAAGGKDTQYF,TGTGCCAGCGCTCCCGCTGCGGGAGGCAAGGATACGCAGTATTTT,TRBV2,TRBJ2-3,TRBD2,-
CALNRGRRYEQYF,TGTGCCTTAAACAGGGGGCGTCGGTACGAGCAGTACTTC,TRBV30,TRBJ2-7,TRBD1,once
CASSPGQGGSETQYF,TGCGCCAGCAGCCCTGGACAGGGTGGGTCAGAGACCCAGTACTTC,TRBV5-1,TRBJ2-5,TRBD1,-
CASSPEQGSNQPQHF,TGTGCCAGCAGCCCAGAGCAGGGTAGCAATCAGCCCCAGCATTTT,TRBV4-2,TRBJ1-5,-,-
CASSLVAGHEAFF,TGTGCCAGCAGCTTAGTGGCAGGGCATGAAGCTTTCTTT,TRBV11-2,TRBJ1-1,-,-